The rows below give T cell receptor beta chains drawn from one sample of a study of OX40 agonist ivuxolimab in advanced cancers. Measured with immunoSEQ multiplex PCR; TCRdb has only the in-frame clones, and not every one. The data contain 80,000 to 95,000 clones, about 90% of them singletons. The sample here was CD4+ or CD8+ T cells sorted from blood, taken in a trial of the OX40 agonist ivuxolimab. The receptors stem from an adult with an advanced solid tumor such as melanoma, head and neck, liver or kidney cancer. CDR3s include the opening cysteine and the closing phenylalanine or tryptophan. Not every row has a clone size; where given, it reads once, few, many or a size class.

>TRBV11-2|NA|TRBJ1-3
CASSLAATAGNTIYF
>TRBV7-3|NA|TRBJ2-1
CASSSTSGSYNEQFF
>TRBV15|NA|TRBJ1-2
CATSRGDRGGLYTF
>TRBV7-9|NA|TRBJ1-5
CASSRGTGINQPQHF
>TRBV5-1|NA|TRBJ1-2
CASSTPGDGYTF
>TRBV18|NA|TRBJ2-7
CASSPGLAGGAEQYF
>TRBV11-3|NA|TRBJ2-2
CASSLRRGTGELFF
>TRBV6-1|NA|TRBJ1-5
CATRTGPPPPQHF
>TRBV7-2|NA|TRBJ1-5
CASSPLVGNPNQPQHF
>TRBV9|NA|TRBJ1-6
CASSARDGNSPLHF
>TRBV23-1|NA|TRBJ2-6
CASRTGISGANVLTF
>TRBV11-2|few|TRBJ2-7
CASSFGQAPYEQYF
>TRBV5-1|NA|TRBJ2-5
CASSLAVAGETQYF